This T cell receptor (beta chain) was found in a study of OX40 agonist ivuxolimab in advanced cancers. Across the whole study: Each dose-escalation patient presented with hepatocellular carcinoma, melanoma, renal cell or head and neck cancer. Partial responses were recorded for three patients, including one with hepatocellular carcinoma and two with cutaneous melanoma.

This clone occurred once. The antigen remains unidentified. Study-level results: Relative to CD4+, CD8+ T cells held more expanded clones on average.

This CDR3 is 15 amino acids long. V lost 3 bases, J lost 1 base, and 10 bases lay in between. Germline V gene sequence: CDR1 LGHNA, CDR2 YNFKEQ. Sequenced by immunoSEQ multiplex PCR; TCRdb stores in-frame clones only, minus some. The profile shows tens of thousands of clones, roughly 90% of them singletons. Autoimmune disease history or systemic immunosuppression led to patients being barred. This TCR came from an adult with an advanced solid tumor such as melanoma, head and neck, liver or kidney cancer. The chain recombines TRBV4-2 with TRBJ1-5; D possibly corresponds to TRBD1 (6 bases). Sequenced material: CD4+ or CD8+ T cells sorted from blood, taken in a trial of the OX40 agonist ivuxolimab. For the CDR3, the DNA is TGTGCCAGCAGCCAGTGGGGGGCAAGCAATCAGCCCCAGCATTTT. It specifies CASSQWGASNQPQHF.